These T cell receptor beta chains were read from a single sample in a study of blood T cell repertoires in COVID-19. TCRdb's table, derived via immunoSEQ multiplex PCR, lists solely in-frame clones and lacks some. Found here are roughly 300,000 clones, around 89% of them singletons; the top ten hold about 6%. The sequenced material came from peripheral blood. The receptors shown here come from a man aged 18 to 30 who had recovered from COVID-19. The CDR3 runs from the conserved cysteine through the conserved F or W. The D gene is left open where the match is weak. Where a row states a size, it is once, few, many or the class of an expanded clone; other rows omit it.

J gene | clone size | V gene | D gene | CDR3 protein | CDR3 DNA
TRBJ1-1 | . | TRBV10-3 | . | CAINGGSTEAFF | TGTGCCATCAACGGGGGGTCCACTGAAGCTTTCTTT
TRBJ1-5 | . | TRBV2 | . | CASRQPSNQPQHF | TGTGCCAGCAGACAGCCTAGCAATCAGCCCCAGCATTTT
TRBJ2-5 | few | TRBV5-1 | TRBD1 | CASSFGTGGQETQYF | TGCGCCAGCAGCTTCGGGACAGGGGGCCAAGAGACCCAGTACTTC
TRBJ2-3 | . | TRBV6-2/TRBV6-3 | TRBD1 | CASSYSTGQGLTDTQYF | TGTGCCAGCAGTTACTCTACGGGACAGGGCCTCACAGATACGCAGTATTTT
TRBJ2-7 | . | TRBV19 | TRBD1 | CASSTPIWDRTYEQYF | TGTGCCAGTAGTACCCCAATTTGGGACAGAACCTACGAGCAGTACTTC
TRBJ2-3 | . | TRBV10-3 | . | CAISEARRTSTDTQYF | TGTGCCATCAGTGAGGCGAGGAGAACTAGCACAGATACGCAGTATTTT
TRBJ1-5 | once | TRBV3-1/TRBV3-2 | . | CASSPHREPLVPQHF | TGTGCCAGCAGCCCGCACAGGGAGCCCCTGGTTCCCCAGCATTTT
TRBJ2-7 | . | TRBV7-9 | . | CASSPPGTVLYEQYF | TGTGCCAGCAGCCCACCCGGGACTGTACTGTACGAGCAGTACTTC
TRBJ1-1 | . | TRBV6-5 | . | CASSYVRGEAGTEAFF | TGTGCCAGCAGTTACGTGAGAGGGGAGGCGGGCACTGAAGCTTTCTTT
TRBJ1-1 | . | TRBV19 | TRBD1 | CASSLQGANTEAFF | TGTGCCAGTAGTCTACAGGGGGCGAACACTGAAGCTTTCTTT
TRBJ2-5 | few | TRBV2 | TRBD2 | CASSDGTSGTKTQYF | TGTGCCAGCAGTGACGGGACTAGCGGGACTAAGACCCAGTACTTC
TRBJ2-3 | . | TRBV5-1 | . | CASSVGGDLTDTQYF | TGCGCCAGCAGCGTCGGAGGGGATCTCACAGATACGCAGTATTTT
TRBJ2-7 | . | TRBV27 | TRBD1 | CASSRTGPHEQYF | TGTGCCAGCTCCCGGACAGGCCCCCACGAGCAGTACTTC
TRBJ2-1 | . | TRBV24-1 | TRBD1 | CATSDSGTGPYNEQFF | TGTGCCACCAGTGATTCCGGGACAGGCCCATACAATGAGCAGTTCTTC
TRBJ2-3 | . | TRBV4-1 | TRBD2 | CASSRGAAGGYNTDTQYF | TGCGCCAGCAGCAGGGGCGCAGCGGGGGGTTATAACACAGATACGCAGTATTTT
TRBJ2-1 | . | TRBV6-1 | TRBD1 | CASSEGTGGRYNEQFF | TGTGCCAGCAGTGAAGGGACAGGGGGTCGCTACAATGAGCAGTTCTTC
TRBJ2-3 | . | TRBV7-9 | . | CASSLAGLRRTDTQYF | TGTGCCAGCAGCTTAGCGGGACTCAGGCGGACAGATACGCAGTATTTT
TRBJ2-5 | once | TRBV10-1 | . | CASRGWRPETQYF | TGCGCCAGCAGGGGCTGGAGGCCAGAGACCCAGTACTTC
TRBJ2-1 | . | TRBV27 | . | CASSLAPIIAYNEQFF | TGTGCCAGCAGTCTAGCCCCAATTATTGCCTACAATGAGCAGTTCTTC
TRBJ2-2 | once | TRBV6-2/TRBV6-3 | TRBD1 | CASSYTGGNTGELFF | TGTGCCAGCAGTTACACAGGGGGAAACACCGGGGAGCTGTTTTTT
TRBJ1-1 | . | TRBV19 | . | CASATPGLNNMNTEAFF | TGTGCCAGTGCGACACCGGGACTGAACAACATGAACACTGAAGCTTTCTTT
TRBJ1-2 | . | TRBV7-9 | . | CASSLTEANYGYTF | TGTGCCAGCAGCTTAACTGAAGCTAACTATGGCTACACCTTC
TRBJ2-7 | once | TRBV18 | . | CASSPGGGLDYEQYF | TGTGCCAGCTCACCAGGAGGAGGCCTAGACTACGAGCAGTACTTC
TRBJ2-3 | . | TRBV6-1 | . | CASSETLASPTDTQYF | TGTGCCAGCAGTGAAACTCTAGCAAGCCCCACAGATACGCAGTATTTT
TRBJ2-1 | . | TRBV30 | TRBD2 | CAWSPQSRLAPSSYNEQFF | TGTGCCTGGAGTCCCCAAAGTAGACTAGCGCCCAGCTCCTACAATGAGCAGTTCTTC
TRBJ2-7 | . | TRBV3-1/TRBV3-2 | TRBD1 | CASSQDPGQGVYEQYF | TGTGCCAGCAGCCAAGATCCGGGACAGGGCGTATACGAGCAGTACTTC
TRBJ1-6 | few | TRBV18 | TRBD1 | CASSPDRVGYNSPLHF | TGTGCCAGCTCACCCGACAGGGTAGGGTATAATTCACCCCTCCACTTT
TRBJ1-2 | . | TRBV3-1/TRBV3-2 | . | CASSQEVPGQGYTF | TGTGCCAGCAGCCAGGAAGTTCCTGGGCAGGGCTACACCTTC
TRBJ1-2 | . | TRBV7-2 | . | CASSPGQSYGYTF | TGTGCCAGCAGCCCAGGACAGTCCTATGGCTACACCTTC
TRBJ2-1 | . | TRBV27 | TRBD1 | CASSPGTGGFRSYNEQFF | TGTGCCAGCAGCCCCGGGACAGGCGGGTTTCGGTCCTACAATGAGCAGTTCTTC
TRBJ1-1 | . | TRBV5-6 | TRBD1 | CASSFRGAEAFF | TGTGCCAGCAGCTTCAGGGGGGCTGAAGCTTTCTTT
TRBJ2-4 | once | TRBV2 | . | CASSLSFLAKNIQYF | TGTGCCAGCAGTCTCTCCTTCCTAGCCAAAAACATTCAGTACTTC
TRBJ1-2 | . | TRBV5-1 | TRBD1 | CASSLDRGSNYGYTF | TGCGCCAGCAGTTTGGACAGGGGATCGAACTATGGCTACACCTTC